Below, 24 T cell receptor beta chains from the same sample are listed, as sequenced in a study of T-cell memory formation after mild COVID-19. TCRdb itself ran the 5' RACE reads through MiXCR, one entry per CDR3 protein. This table has roughly 500,000 distinct CDR3 sequences, around 20% appearing once. Sequenced material: PBMCs or a T cell subset sorted from them (not recorded which). The source is an adult woman who had mild COVID-19 (a few samples of this study predate the infection). Cell type and time point are not known.

This clonotype was counted ten times or more. This chain connects TRBV5-1 to TRBJ2-7; TRBD2 might be the D (6 bases). The CDR3 extends over 14 amino acids. Trimming left V 1 base short and J 3 bases short, with 11 bases between. Germline CDR1 is SGHRS and CDR2 is YFSETQ. DNA of the CDR3: TGCGCCAGCAGCTTGATCGGAGGGAGCTACGAGCAGTACTTC. It encodes CASSLIGGSYEQYF. Drawing the rest from reference TRBV5-1 and TRBJ2-7, the complete variable domain is KAGVTQTPRYLIKTRGQQVTLSCSPISGHRSVSWYQQTPGQGLQFLFEYFSETQRNKGNFPGRFSGRQFSNSRSEMNVSTLELGDSALYLCASSLIGGSYEQYFGPGTRLTVT.

This clonotype appeared a few times. The V gene is TRBV4-2, the J gene TRBJ2-7; D is ambiguous. This CDR3 has 14 residues. Germline V lookup: CDR1 LGHNA, CDR2 YNFKEQ. V dropped 0 bases and J dropped 3 bases, with 9 bases sitting between them. Here the CDR3 reads CASSQESPIYEQYF. For the CDR3, the DNA is TGTGCCAGCAGCCAAGAAAGCCCGATCTACGAGCAGTACTTC.

This chain uses TRBV4-3 with TRBJ2-2; D is uncertain. Trimming took off 3 bases at V and 4 bases at J, with 9 bases between the two ends. This CDR3 has 14 residues. The germline V gene has CDR1 LGHNA and CDR2 YSLEER. Written as DNA, the CDR3 is TGCGCCAGCAGCCATGGGTGGGGCACCGGGGAGCTGTTTTTT. It translates to CASSHGWGTGELFF.

A few counts support this clonotype. The chain links TRBV9 to TRBJ2-6; D ambiguous. This CDR3 has 17 amino acids. Germline values: CDR1 SGDLS, CDR2 YYNGEE. The V and J ends lost 3 bases and 0 bases respectively, with 13 bases between them. The CDR3 region has the DNA TGTGCCAGCAGCGCACTACCCCTAACCTCTGGGGCCAACGTCCTGACTTTC. Its protein product is CASSALPLTSGANVLTF.

This clonotype has just one count. The rearrangement links TRBV18 to TRBJ1-1; 7 bases are shared with TRBD1. The CDR3 extends over 13 amino acids. V lost 6 bases to trimming and J lost 8 bases; unmatched junction nucleotides: 9. CDR1 and CDR2 from the germline V gene are KGHSH and LQKENI. CDR3 sequence reads: CASSPQSGGEAFF. The CDR3, as DNA: TGTGCCAGCTCCCCCCAGTCAGGGGGGGAAGCTTTCTTT.

This clonotype has just a few counts. V gene TRBV20-1 combines with J gene TRBJ2-3; 7 bases align to TRBD1. Germline V gene lookup returns CDR1 DFQATT and CDR2 SNEGSKA (reference sequence). The CDR3 is made up of 15 amino acids. The junction had 6 bases not matched to a gene; V was cut back by 3 bases and J by 0 bases. The CDR3 nucleotides are TGCAGTGCTAGGGGACAGAGCCTTAGCACAGATACGCAGTATTTT. Protein sequence: CSARGQSLSTDTQYF.

The J gene is TRBJ1-5, the V gene TRBV30; D remains ambiguous. CDR1 is GTSNPN, CDR2 SVGIG, per germline (reference sequence). Trimming removed 5 bases from V and 4 bases from J, with 9 bases in between. This CDR3 is built from 12 residues. For the CDR3, the DNA is TGTGCCTGGGGAGGGAGGAATCAGCCCCAGCATTTT. Encoded protein: CAWGGRNQPQHF.

CDR3 sequence reads: CASSPLGGRLTGELFF. The CDR3 region has the DNA TGTGCCAGCAGCCCTCTCGGGGGGAGGTTGACCGGGGAGCTGTTTTTT. This rearrangement joins TRBV7-2 to TRBJ2-2; TRBD2 aligns across 7 bases. Germline V gene lookup returns CDR1 SGHTA and CDR2 FQGNSA. V shed 5 bases and J 5 bases; nucleotides not matched to a gene: 11. This CDR3 region has 16 residues.

The CDR3 sequence: CASSTRQGGQETQYF. The CDR3 DNA reads as TGTGCCAGCAGTACCAGACAGGGGGGCCAAGAGACCCAGTACTTC. The chain links TRBV12-3 or TRBV12-4 to TRBJ2-5, with 9 bases identical to TRBD1. CDR3 length equals 15 residues. Unmatched junction bases numbered 5, after V lost 5 bases and J lost 1 base.

The rearrangement uses TRBV7-8 and TRBJ2-2; maybe TRBD2 (5 bases). The germline V and J ends were trimmed by 5 bases and 7 bases, with 17 bases remaining between them. The CDR3 runs 15 residues. Germline CDR1 reads SGHVS; CDR2 reads FQNEAQ. The CDR3 is CASSPTWESSGELFF. Here the CDR3 DNA reads TGTGCCAGCAGCCCGACCTGGGAGAGTAGCGGGGAGCTGTTTTTT.

This clonotype was seen many times. The genes are TRBV7-9 and TRBJ1-4, with D perhaps matching TRBD1 (5 bases). With 5 bases removed from V and 5 bases from J, the gap between germline ends came to 18 bases. Per germline, CDR1 SEHNR and CDR2 FQNEAQ (reference sequence). The CDR3 length is 16 residues. CDR3 residues: CASSPPLGGANEKLFF. In DNA form, the CDR3 reads TGTGCCAGCAGCCCACCCCTTGGGGGTGCAAATGAAAAACTGTTTTTT.

The chain is built from TRBV15 and TRBJ1-4, with D uncertain. This CDR3 contains 14 residues. V was trimmed by 8 bases and J by 0 bases, leaving 10 bases between them. Germline lookup yields CDR1 LNHNV and CDR2 YYDKDF (reference sequence). CDR3 residues: CATAQETTNEKLFF. The CDR3, as DNA: TGTGCCACCGCTCAGGAGACAACTAATGAAAAACTGTTTTTT.

V usage is TRBV6-1 and J usage is TRBJ1-3; D gene ambiguous. Trimming cost V 8 bases and J 0 bases, with 5 bases left between them. Germline CDR1 is MNHNS and CDR2 is SASEGT. The CDR3 is 12 residues long. DNA for the CDR3: TGTGCCAGCGGACTCTCTGGAAACACCATATATTTT. Residues: CASGLSGNTIYF.

The rearrangement links TRBV4-1 to TRBJ1-1; D may be TRBD1 (5 bases). Trimming removed 3 bases at V and 3 bases at J, with 32 bases between. The CDR3 totals 21 residues. Germline V gives CDR1 MGHRA, CDR2 YSYEKL. The CDR3 protein is CASSHKDLPSEWRGEYTEAFF. The CDR3 nucleotides are TGCGCCAGCAGCCACAAAGACCTACCCTCAGAATGGCGGGGGGAATACACTGAAGCTTTCTTT.

This clonotype occurred a few times. J is TRBJ2-3 and V is TRBV3-1, with unresolved D. Trimming removed 1 base at V and 6 bases at J, with 5 bases between. Germline values: CDR1 LGHDT, CDR2 YNNKEL (reference sequence). The CDR3 totals 12 residues. CDR3 sequence reads: CASSQAWDTQYF. The CDR3 DNA sequence: TGTGCCAGCAGCCAAGCGTGGGATACGCAGTATTTT.

In its sample, this clonotype was seen a few times. The chain employs TRBV6-6 and TRBJ2-5; maybe TRBD2 (5 bases). CDR1 MNHNY and CDR2 SVGAGI come from the germline V gene (reference sequence). The ends were cut back, 2 bases at V and 0 bases at J, with 25 bases in the middle. The CDR3 loop spans 20 amino acids. The CDR3 nucleotides read TGTGCCAGCAGTTACCCGAGGGCCAGAATCGCGAAACCGTACCAAGAGACCCAGTACTTC. Residues: CASSYPRARIAKPYQETQYF.

This clonotype has just a few counts. The V gene is TRBV7-6, the J gene TRBJ2-7; TRBD2 matches 12 bases. The CDR3 runs 16 residues. Germline assignment: CDR1 SGHVS and CDR2 FNYEAQ. After removal of 0 bases from V and 5 bases from J, the junction contained 5 bases not matched to a gene. The CDR3 loop is CASSLATSGRAHEQYF. The CDR3 bases are TGTGCCAGCAGCTTAGCGACTAGCGGGAGAGCCCACGAGCAGTACTTC. The full variable domain, in which reference TRBV7-6 and TRBJ2-7 provide the parts outside the CDR3, is GAGVSQSPRYKVTKRGQDVALRCDPISGHVSLYWYRQALGQGPEFLTYFNYEAQQDKSGLPNDRFSAERPEGSISTLTIQRTEQRDSAMYRCASSLATSGRAHEQYFGPGTRLTVT.

This clonotype was detected only a few times. The chain carries TRBV7-9 and TRBJ1-5; the match to TRBD1 covers 9 bases. V shed 5 bases, J shed 5 bases, and the junction held 7 bases outside the gene matches. The length of the CDR3 is 15 residues. Germline V gene sequence: CDR1 SEHNR, CDR2 FQNEAQ (reference sequence). The CDR3 reads CASSHVGTGYQPQHF. CDR3 sequence (DNA): TGTGCCAGCAGCCACGTAGGGACAGGGTATCAGCCCCAGCATTTT. The full variable domain, in which reference TRBV7-9 and TRBJ1-5 provide the parts outside the CDR3, is DTGVSQNPRHKITKRGQNVTFRCDPISEHNRLYWYRQTLGQGPEFLTYFQNEAQLEKSRLLSDRFSAERPKGSFSTLEIQRTEQGDSAMYLCASSHVGTGYQPQHFGDGTRLSIL.

This clonotype was counted between two and nine times. The J gene is TRBJ2-2, the V gene TRBV9, with D perhaps TRBD2 (6 bases). The germline V gene encodes CDR1 SGDLS and CDR2 YYNGEE. Trimming left V 4 bases short and J 2 bases short, with 15 bases between. There are 16 residues in the CDR3. This chain's CDR3 is CASSPTGTPNTGELFF. CDR3 nucleotides: TGTGCCAGCAGCCCCACCGGGACTCCTAACACCGGGGAGCTGTTTTTT.

This clonotype was seen at least ten times. This chain connects TRBV12-3 or TRBV12-4 to TRBJ2-3; weak D call: TRBD2 (6 bases). This CDR3 region has 16 residues. V shed 7 bases and J shed 2 bases, with 19 bases lying between them. The CDR3 nucleotides are TGTGCCAGCACCCTAGGCCGGGGGACCTACACAGATACGCAGTATTTT. It specifies CASTLGRGTYTDTQYF.

This clonotype was observed a few times. This rearrangement joins TRBV7-9 to TRBJ2-3; D unclear. Trimming cost V 1 base and J 2 bases, with 13 bases left between them. CDR3 length: 16 residues. The germline gives CDR1 SEHNR, CDR2 FQNEAQ (reference sequence). Written as DNA, the CDR3 is TGTGCCAGCAGCTTAGGTCCAAGGTCGGTCACAGATACGCAGTATTTT. Translation gives CASSLGPRSVTDTQYF.

At least ten counts were recorded for this clonotype. This chain connects TRBV25-1 to TRBJ2-1; perhaps TRBD1 as D (6 bases). Trimming left V 8 bases short and J 0 bases short, with 17 bases between. CDR1 MGHDK and CDR2 SYGVNS come from the germline V gene. This CDR3 comprises 16 residues. CDR3 in DNA: TGTGCCAGCGGCCCTACAGGGTTAAGCTCCTACAATGAGCAGTTCTTC. This encodes CASGPTGLSSYNEQFF.

This clonotype has only a few counts. This sequence joins TRBV7-9 and TRBJ1-6, with D hard to call. Trimming removed 5 bases from V and 0 bases from J, with 11 bases in between. CDR3 length: 16 amino acids. CDR1 and CDR2 from the germline V gene are SEHNR and FQNEAQ (reference sequence). The DNA for the CDR3 is TGTGCCAGCAGCCCCGGGCAGAGCTCCTATAATTCACCCCTCCACTTT. Its protein product is CASSPGQSSYNSPLHF.

The chain is built from TRBV7-3 and TRBJ2-2; no reliable D call. The CDR3 sequence is 12 residues long. Looked up from germline, CDR1 is SGHTA and CDR2 is FQGTGA. V lost 4 bases and J lost 5, with 5 bases in between. CDR3 coding DNA: TGTGCCAGCAGCTATCGGACCGGGGAGCTGTTTTTT. Protein sequence: CASSYRTGELFF.